There are a few counts of the clone carrying this T cell receptor beta chain. The antigen remains unidentified. This CDR3 comprises 14 residues. The J segment lost 9 bases and the V segment lost 4 bases, leaving 5 bases of the junction unmatched. CDR1 is SGHRS, CDR2 YFSETQ, per germline. This specimen belongs to a study of CD8 T cells in ankylosing spondylitis. Study findings and constraints: Disease-linked clones displayed a CD8+ phenotype and appeared relatively rarely in peripheral blood. Earlier work had already found some motif variants in reactive arthritis synovial fluid and blood. For ankylosing spondylitis blood, a TCR beta motif of about eight highly homologous variants appeared characteristic.

Construction of TCR beta libraries was performed using quantitative 5'-RACE with molecular barcodes. One entry per CDR3 protein, called by TCRdb with MiXCR from the 5' RACE reads. This sample yields roughly 200,000 distinct CDR3 sequences, of which roughly 26% are seen a single time; approximately 6.6% belongs to the top ten. The sequenced material came from blood, either unsorted or a sorted T cell fraction (not recorded which). The J gene is TRBJ2-1, the V gene TRBV5-1; the match to TRBD2 covers 12 bases. This clonotype was sampled from a male donor with ankylosing spondylitis or in good health (not recorded which). The chain's CDR3 is CASSVTSGSREQFF. The CDR3 DNA is TGCGCCAGCAGCGTGACTAGCGGGAGTCGTGAGCAGTTCTTC. Full variable domain (outside the CDR3, taken from reference TRBV5-1 and TRBJ2-1): KAGVTQTPRYLIKTRGQQVTLSCSPISGHRSVSWYQQTPGQGLQFLFEYFSETQRNKGNFPGRFSGRQFSNSRSEMNVSTLELGDSALYLCASSVTSGSREQFFGPGTRLTVL.